A single sample is the source of the 6 T cell receptor beta chains below, sequenced in a study of tumor-infiltrating lymphocytes in primary liver carcinoma. A primer in the constant region served to generate TCR beta cDNA from 450 to 650 ng of total RNA. What produced the TCR beta libraries was three nested multiplex PCR rounds using slightly modified ARM-PCR. Amplification in the first two PCR rounds was performed using TRBV1-TRBV30 forward primers and a C-beta reverse primer for 10 cycles each. MiXCR was run by TCRdb on the multiplex PCR reads, yielding one entry per CDR3 protein. The table includes around 170,000 distinct CDR3 sequences, over 50% detected once. RNA isolated from unsorted whole blood supplied the blood RNA, with germline DNA also extracted. The sample was peripheral blood. The receptors stem from a man aged 35 to 55 with primary liver carcinoma and hepatitis B virus infection.

The rearrangement joins TRBV6-2 or TRBV6-3 to TRBJ2-1; 11 nucleotides match TRBD2. The CDR3 runs 15 residues. The germline gives CDR1 MNHEY, CDR2 SVGEGT. V was pared by 2 bases and J by 10 bases, with 7 bases of the junction left unmatched. Here the CDR3 reads CASSYPRLAGGEQFF. CDR3 coding DNA: TGTGCCAGCAGTTACCCGAGGTTAGCGGGAGGGGAGCAGTTCTTC.

The CDR3 sequence: CSVEAPSGGIDEQFF. The CDR3 bases are TGCAGCGTTGAAGCTCCTAGCGGGGGGATCGATGAGCAGTTCTTC. This chain joins TRBV29-1 and TRBJ2-1; the match to TRBD2 covers 11 bases. The CDR3 covers 15 residues. Germline V gives CDR1 SQVTM, CDR2 ANQGSEA. Unmatched junction bases numbered 7, after V lost 1 base and J lost 8 bases.

The chain combines TRBV11-2 with TRBJ2-1, with D perhaps matching TRBD2 (5 bases). V shed 1 base and J shed 6 bases, with 10 bases lying between them. Germline V gives CDR1 SGHAT, CDR2 FQNNGV. CDR3 size: 14 residues. Here the CDR3 reads CASSLVGNANEQFF. The DNA of the CDR3 is TGTGCCAGCAGCTTAGTCGGGAACGCCAATGAGCAGTTCTTC.

This clonotype was observed many times. This chain links TRBV29-1 with TRBJ2-7; D may be TRBD1 or TRBD2 (5 bases each). Germline loops: CDR1 SQVTM, CDR2 ANQGSEA. The CDR3 extends over 12 amino acids. Trimming took 5 bases from V and 5 from J, leaving 13 bases between them. This CDR3 is CSVPGDLDEQYF. Here the CDR3 DNA reads TGCAGCGTTCCCGGGGACCTGGACGAGCAGTACTTC.

On this clonotype itself: With a much larger clone just one base away, this may be a read error. The chain couples TRBV11-2 to TRBJ1-2; D uncertain. Between the trimmed V and J ends, which lost 1 base and 1 base, there was a span of 10 bases. Germline CDR1 reads SGHAT; CDR2 reads FQNNGV. The CDR3 sequence is 15 residues long. The CDR3 protein is CASSLGAVYNYGYTF. The CDR3 DNA reads TGTGCCAGCAGCTTAGGGGCAGTATATAACTATGGCTACACCTTC.

The V call is TRBV29-1, the J call TRBJ2-6; D uncertain. Germline V gives CDR1 SQVTM, CDR2 ANQGSEA. V lost 2 bases and J lost 0, with 17 bases in between. The CDR3 extends over 18 amino acids. As DNA, the CDR3 is TGCAGCGTTGAATCGACCACGACGTCAAACTCTGGGGCCAACGTCCTGACTTTC. Translated: CSVESTTTSNSGANVLTF.